The clone carrying this T cell receptor beta chain has just one count. Random-hexamer reverse transcription was applied to about 0.45 to 1 ug RNA. MiXCR, run by TCRdb on the immunoSEQ multiplex PCR reads, gives a single entry per CDR3 protein. The sample includes about 71,000 distinct CDR3 sequences, over 90% of them seen just once. The entry originates in a study of CD8 T cells in Susac syndrome. The CDR3 contains 12 residues. Deletions cut 6 bases from V and 4 bases from J, with 10 bases between. The chain recombines TRBV12-3 or TRBV12-4 with TRBJ2-7; D not certain. Sample: CD4+ T cells from PBMCs. This TCR came from a human donor with multiple sclerosis. CDR3: CASSQQGYEQYF. The CDR3 region has the DNA TGTGCCAGCAGCCAACAAGGATACGAGCAGTACTTC.